This T cell receptor beta chain was captured in a study of blood T cell repertoires in COVID-19. Looking at the study overall: Italy, Spain and the United States were the sources of the convalescent and acute COVID-19 samples. T cells, B-cell-depleted T cells, or PBMCs provided the cDNA or gDNA that served as material.

V lost 3 bases and J lost 6, with 9 bases in between. The CDR3 loop spans 14 amino acids. The germline V gene has CDR1 MDHEN and CDR2 SYDVKM. Here immunoSEQ multiplex PCR was the method, and the copy in TCRdb shows in-frame clones only, minus some. The top ten clones hold approximately 10% of a sample with around 280,000 clones, roughly 90% of them seen once. The genes are TRBV28 and TRBJ1-6, with a weak D call TRBD1 (6 bases). What was sequenced was peripheral blood. The receptor was isolated from a woman in her twenties or thirties with COVID-19, enrolled during active disease. CDR3 nucleotides: TGTGCCAGCAGTTTGACAGGTTCTAATTCACCCCTCCACTTT. Its protein is CASSLTGSNSPLHF.